This entry lists 15 T cell receptor beta chains sequenced from one sample in a study of cytomegalovirus exposure and HLA in healthy donors. Primers: 60 Vbeta forward and 13 Jbeta reverse. Sequencing was performed with immunoSEQ multiplex PCR; in TCRdb, only in-frame clones are kept and a portion is missing. The table records around 64,000 clones, around 70% of them present only once. Input material: PBMCs. These receptors were collected from a woman in her 30s in good health and CMV-seropositive.

This clone has just a few counts. The DNA is omitted, as the CDR3 cannot be located on it reliably, and the CDR3 follows TCRdb's listing. The rearrangement joins TRBV28 to TRBJ2-1; the table gives TRBD2 as D, unverified against the DNA. Germline lookup yields CDR1 MDHEN and CDR2 SYDVKM. The CDR3 adds up to 15 amino acids, both ends counted. The CDR3 sequence: CASSSSGVVYNEQFF.

The chain links TRBV7-2 to TRBJ1-4; D remains unclear. Germline values: CDR1 SGHTA, CDR2 FQGNSA. The CDR3 runs 13 residues. Trimming cost V 7 bases and J 8 bases, with 14 bases left between them. The CDR3, as DNA: TGTGCCAGCAAAAAGAGCCGCGGAGAAAAACTGTTTTTT. This translates into CASKKSRGEKLFF.

The sample holds many counts of this clone. The chain uses TRBV2 and TRBJ1-1; 7 bases are a match to TRBD1. V gave up 4 bases and J gave up 6 bases; unmatched junction bases: 11. The length of the CDR3 is 15 residues. Germline CDR1 SNHLY, CDR2 FYNNEI. CDR3 sequence (DNA): TGTGCCAGCAGTGCCGGGACAGTCGCGCCCTCTGAAGCTTTCTTT. Translating it yields CASSAGTVAPSEAFF. Variable domain in full (rest from reference TRBV2 and TRBJ1-1): EPEVTQTPSHQVTQMGQEVILRCVPISNHLYFYWYRQILGQKVEFLVSFYNNEISEKSEIFDDQFSVERPDGSNFTLKIRSTKLEDSAMYFCASSAGTVAPSEAFFGQGTRLTVV.

DNA for the CDR3: TGCGCCAGCAGCCAGAGAGGGACAGGTGAAGGCTACACCTTC. Translated: CASSQRGTGEGYTF. The rearrangement uses TRBV4-3 and TRBJ1-2; TRBD1 agrees at 8 bases. This CDR3 spans 14 amino acids. J gave up 8 bases and V 3 bases, and 8 bases lay outside the gene matches. Germline V gives CDR1 LGHNA, CDR2 YSLEER.

This clone showed up just once. This sequence joins TRBV6-5 and TRBJ2-3, with D hard to call. The CDR3 spans 11 residues. Germline loops: CDR1 MNHEY, CDR2 SVGAGI. V gave up 2 bases and J gave up 7 bases, with 4 bases separating them. In DNA, the CDR3 is TGTGCCAGCAGTTACCAAAATACGCAGTATTTT. As protein: CASSYQNTQYF.

The chain has TRBV30 and TRBJ1-6; no firm D call. The CDR3 is 12 residues long. Trimming removed 2 bases at V and 7 bases at J, with 6 bases between. Germline V CDR1 and CDR2: GTSNPN, SVGIG (reference sequence). CDR3 protein: CAWSPGNSPLHF. The CDR3 DNA is TGTGCCTGGAGTCCGGGGAATTCACCCCTCCACTTT.

The chain is built from TRBV29-1 and TRBJ2-1, with D perhaps TRBD2 (6 bases). Between the trimmed V and J ends, which lost 3 bases and 9 bases, there was a span of 15 bases. The CDR3 loop spans 13 amino acids. Germline V gene data show CDR1 as SQVTM and CDR2 as ANQGSEA. CDR3 sequence: CSVEVQGGGEQFF. The CDR3 coding sequence is TGCAGCGTTGAGGTCCAGGGAGGTGGTGAGCAGTTCTTC.

V and J are TRBV2 and TRBJ2-3, with 11 positions matching TRBD1. This CDR3 is 14 amino acids long. The ends lost 7 bases at V and 6 bases at J; junction bases unmatched: 6. Germline V gene sequence: CDR1 SNHLY, CDR2 FYNNEI. As DNA, the CDR3 is TGTGCCAGCAAGGGACAGGGGGTAGGGGATACGCAGTATTTT. Residues: CASKGQGVGDTQYF.

The chain recombines TRBV10-3 with TRBJ2-5, with TRBD2 matching 7 bases. This CDR3 has 14 residues. V dropped 3 bases and J dropped 6; count of bases not matched to a gene: 7. Per the germline V gene, CDR1 is ENHRY and CDR2 is SYGVKD. The DNA for the CDR3 is TGTGCCATCAGTGATGCACTAGCGAGAAAGACCCAGTACTTC. This sequence encodes CAISDALARKTQYF.

A remark on this clone: A junction boundary mismatches the germline segment, possibly from a read error. This sequence joins TRBV28 and TRBJ1-5; TRBD1 matches at 8 bases. Germline loops: CDR1 MDHEN, CDR2 SYDVKM. The CDR3 runs to 15 residues. The CDR3, as DNA: TGTGCCAGCAGTTTAGGACAGGGCGGAAATCGGCCCCAGCATTTT. Translation gives CASSLGQGGNRPQHF. The whole variable domain, filled in from reference TRBV28 and TRBJ1-5, reads DVKVTQSSRYLVKRTGEKVFLECVQDMDHENMFWYRQDPGLGLRLIYFSYDVKMKEKGDIPEGYSVSREKKERFSLILESASTNQTSMYLCASSLGQGGNRPQHFGDGTRLSIL.

The V gene is TRBV4-1, the J gene TRBJ1-4, with 9 positions matching TRBD1. This CDR3 comprises 15 residues. Per germline, CDR1 MGHRA and CDR2 YSYEKL. With V trimmed by 3 bases and J by 8 bases, 7 bases remained unmatched. CDR3 residues: CASSQHGTGIEKLFF. CDR3 nucleotide sequence: TGCGCCAGCAGCCAGCACGGGACAGGGATCGAAAAACTGTTTTTT.

The V and J genes are TRBV2 and TRBJ1-2, with 9 bases identical to TRBD1. Germline CDR1 SNHLY, CDR2 FYNNEI. After removal of 3 bases from V and 7 bases from J, the junction contained 6 bases not matched to a gene. CDR3 size: 14 residues. The CDR3 nucleotides are TGTGCCAGCAGTGACAGGACAGGGGCGAGTGGCTACACCTTC. This gives the protein CASSDRTGASGYTF.

V usage is TRBV6-5 and J usage is TRBJ2-1; a weak D match, TRBD1 (6 bases). V dropped 4 bases and J dropped 7 bases, with 17 bases sitting between them. Germline assignment: CDR1 MNHEY and CDR2 SVGAGI. The CDR3 contains 15 residues. This CDR3 is CASSSQGRLQNEQFF. The CDR3 DNA is TGTGCCAGCAGTTCACAGGGAAGGCTCCAGAATGAGCAGTTCTTC.

The chain recombines TRBV30 with TRBJ2-7; D is perhaps TRBD2 (5 bases). Germline V lookup: CDR1 GTSNPN, CDR2 SVGIG (reference sequence). Between the trimmed V and J ends, which lost 0 bases and 6 bases, there was a span of 12 bases. This CDR3 has 13 residues. The CDR3 coding sequence is TGTGCCTGGAGTGTCCCCGGGGTGAGCGAGCAGTACTTC. Protein product: CAWSVPGVSEQYF.

The rearrangement uses TRBV20-1 and TRBJ1-1, with unresolved D. The CDR3 length is 11 residues. V gave up 1 base and J gave up 11 bases, with 11 bases separating them. Germline CDR1 and CDR2: DFQATT and SNEGSKA (reference sequence). The CDR3 loop is CSARGNQRAFF. The CDR3 region has the DNA TGCAGTGCTAGAGGGAACCAGAGGGCTTTCTTT.